One sample yielded the 20 T cell receptor beta chains listed below, sequenced in a study of response to subunit inactivated influenza vaccine. TCRdb passed the RT-PCR reads through MiXCR, listing each CDR3 protein once. The table shows around 470,000 distinct CDR3 sequences, with 6% to 9% occurring only once. The sample was PBMCs from blood, taken about 24 months after vaccination. These receptors originate from a man aged 45 to 75 who received an inactivated influenza vaccine.

The genes are TRBV7-8 and TRBJ2-7, with D perhaps TRBD2 (6 bases). Germline CDR1 reads SGHVS; CDR2 reads FQNEAQ. The CDR3 contains 16 residues. Trimming removed 4 bases from V and 6 bases from J, with 22 bases in between. The CDR3 sequence: CASSSIRGTMGGEQYF. In DNA form, the CDR3 reads TGTGCCAGCAGCTCTATTCGGGGCACAATGGGAGGCGAGCAGTACTTC.

The gene calls are TRBV4-1 and TRBJ2-3; D unclear. V lost 0 bases to trimming and J lost 2 bases, with 21 bases between them. This CDR3 region has 19 residues. The germline V gene encodes CDR1 MGHRA and CDR2 YSYEKL. The CDR3 loop is CASSQDTGFNFLLTDTQYF. As DNA, the CDR3 is TGCGCCAGCAGCCAAGATACTGGGTTTAACTTCCTCCTCACAGATACGCAGTATTTT.

This rearrangement joins TRBV7-2 to TRBJ1-6; D call uncertain. The CDR3 runs to 14 residues. The V gene lost 1 base and the J gene lost 8 bases, with 9 bases spanning the gap. Germline loops: CDR1 SGHTA, CDR2 FQGNSA. Here the CDR3 reads CASSLVGLDSPLHF. In nucleotides, the CDR3 is TGTGCCAGCAGCTTAGTAGGGCTCGATTCACCCCTCCACTTT.

This chain links TRBV4-3 with TRBJ2-7; D is perhaps TRBD2 (5 bases). V lost 1 base and J lost 4, with 14 bases in between. Germline CDR1 and CDR2: LGHNA and YSLEER. The CDR3 contains 15 residues. The CDR3: CASSQGAGILYEQYF. The DNA for the CDR3 is TGCGCCAGCAGCCAAGGTGCCGGGATACTTTACGAGCAGTACTTC.

The V call is TRBV20-1, the J call TRBJ2-3; TRBD2 might be the D (5 bases). The ends were cut back, 6 bases at V and 0 bases at J, with 16 bases in the middle. The CDR3 covers 15 residues. Germline assignment: CDR1 DFQATT and CDR2 SNEGSKA (reference sequence). CDR3: CSAIRLLYSTDTQYF. CDR3 bases: TGCAGTGCGATTCGACTACTCTATAGCACAGATACGCAGTATTTT.

This chain connects TRBV20-1 to TRBJ1-5; maybe TRBD1 (5 bases). This CDR3 is 15 amino acids long. The V gene lost 0 bases and the J gene lost 6 bases, with 15 bases spanning the gap. Germline lookup yields CDR1 DFQATT and CDR2 SNEGSKA (reference sequence). This CDR3 is CSARDTGGKGQPQHF. The CDR3 DNA reads as TGCAGTGCTAGAGATACGGGGGGAAAGGGTCAGCCCCAGCATTTT.

The chain is built from TRBV4-1 and TRBJ2-1; D is undetermined. The germline V gene encodes CDR1 MGHRA and CDR2 YSYEKL. CDR3 size: 17 residues. V was pared by 0 bases and J by 7 bases, with 19 bases between. The CDR3 DNA reads TGCGCCAGCAGCCAAGAAGGACCCACAGCGATAAGGAATGAGCAGTTCTTC. It codes for CASSQEGPTAIRNEQFF.

The V call is TRBV27, the J call TRBJ1-6; possible D gene TRBD1, 5 bases. Trimming took off 7 bases at V and 15 bases at J, with 16 bases between the two ends. There are 12 residues in the CDR3. CDR1 is MNHEY and CDR2 is SMNVEV in the germline V gene (reference sequence). DNA of the CDR3: TGTGCCAGCACCGCCCGGATGGGACTCCTCCACTTT. Residues: CASTARMGLLHF.

The V and J genes are TRBV30 and TRBJ2-1; 11 bases fit TRBD2. The ends lost 4 bases at V and 8 bases at J; junction bases unmatched: 1. The CDR3 is 12 residues long. The germline V gene has CDR1 GTSNPN and CDR2 SVGIG (reference sequence). CDR3 nucleotides: TGTGCCTGGACTAGCGGGAGGTATGAGCAGTTCTTC. Its translation is CAWTSGRYEQFF.

There are many counts of this clonotype. This chain connects TRBV20-1 to TRBJ2-7, with TRBD2 identical over 11 bases. The CDR3 length is 14 residues. CDR1 and CDR2 from the germline V gene are DFQATT and SNEGSKA (reference sequence). V was pared by 4 bases and J by 2 bases, with 4 bases of the junction left unmatched. CDR3 nucleotides: TGCAGTGCTATAGGGACTAGCGGAACCTACGAGCAGTACTTC. Translating it yields CSAIGTSGTYEQYF.

This clonotype was seen a handful of times. CDR3 nucleotides: TGCAGCGCAACAAAACGGGACTATGGCTACACCTTC. Translated, it gives CSATKRDYGYTF. The rearrangement links TRBV29-1 to TRBJ1-2; no clear D. In germline, CDR1 is SQVTM, CDR2 ANQGSEA. The CDR3 consists of 12 residues. Between the trimmed V and J ends, which lost 7 bases and 3 bases, there was a span of 12 bases. Variable domain in full (rest from reference TRBV29-1 and TRBJ1-2): SAVISQKPSRDICQRGTSLTIQCQVDSQVTMMFWYRQQPGQSLTLIATANQGSEATYESGFVIDKFPISRPNLTFSTLTVSNMSPEDSSIYLCSATKRDYGYTFGSGTRLTVV.

V and J are TRBV7-8 and TRBJ2-7, with unresolved D. The CDR3 covers 16 residues. V was clipped by 5 bases and J by 4 bases, with 21 bases between them. Germline V gene sequence: CDR1 SGHVS, CDR2 FQNEAQ. CDR3 in amino acids: CASSPRWSEESYEQYF. CDR3 coding DNA: TGTGCCAGCAGCCCTAGGTGGAGTGAGGAGTCGTACGAGCAGTACTTC.

The gene calls are TRBV18 and TRBJ2-7, with 10 positions matching TRBD1. Germline V gene lookup returns CDR1 KGHSH and CDR2 LQKENI. J was trimmed by 0 bases and V by 4 bases; bases with no gene match: 9. The CDR3 consists of 17 residues. As DNA, the CDR3 is TGTGCCAGCTCACTTTCAAGGGACAGGGGCTACTCCTACGAGCAGTACTTC. It yields the protein CASSLSRDRGYSYEQYF.

The sample holds many counts of this clonotype. The J gene is TRBJ2-1, the V gene TRBV9; TRBD2 agrees at 15 bases. J lost 9 bases, V lost 5 bases, and 6 bases had no gene match. The CDR3 runs to 15 residues. Germline loops: CDR1 SGDLS, CDR2 YYNGEE. CDR3 loop: CASRGLAGGSGEQFF. DNA for the CDR3: TGTGCCAGCAGGGGACTAGCGGGGGGTTCGGGTGAGCAGTTCTTC.

This clonotype is a singleton in its sample. The CDR3 region is CASSLRTSGRPNEQFF. In DNA form, the CDR3 reads TGTGCCAGCAGCTTACGGACTAGCGGGAGGCCCAATGAGCAGTTCTTC. This chain joins TRBV11-1 and TRBJ2-1; 14 bases are shared with TRBD2. This CDR3 contains 16 residues. Germline V gene lookup returns CDR1 SGHAT and CDR2 FQDESV (reference sequence). The V and J ends lost 2 bases and 6 bases, in that order; junction bases with no gene match: 3.

This clonotype came up a few times. The rearrangement uses TRBV10-3 and TRBJ2-2; 12 bases match TRBD2. Germline-derived CDR1 and CDR2 are ENHRY and SYGVKD. J gave up 5 bases and V 3 bases, and 1 base lay outside the gene matches. This CDR3 is 15 amino acids long. In DNA, the CDR3 is TGTGCCATCAGTGAACTAGCGGGAGGAACCGGGGAGCTGTTTTTT. Its protein product is CAISELAGGTGELFF.

This clonotype was detected ten times or more. V gene TRBV7-2 combines with J gene TRBJ2-5, with D tentatively TRBD1 or TRBD2 (6 bases each). V lost 2 bases and J 4 bases, leaving 11 bases between the germline ends. CDR3 length equals 14 residues. Germline V gives CDR1 SGHTA, CDR2 FQGNSA. CDR3 bases: TGTGCCAGCAGCTTACTAGGGGGAGGAGAGACCCAGTACTTC. Its translation is CASSLLGGGETQYF.

V and J are TRBV7-2 and TRBJ2-2, with TRBD2 matching over 7 bases. This CDR3 has 15 amino acids. CDR1 is SGHTA, CDR2 FQGNSA, per germline. V lost 5 bases and J lost 5; bases outside the gene matches: 8. The CDR3 region has the DNA TGTGCCAGCAGCCTCGGCGGGCGGGAGACCGGGGAGCTGTTTTTT. Translation: CASSLGGRETGELFF.

This clonotype was seen a handful of times. This chain connects TRBV7-2 to TRBJ2-3, with D hard to call. The CDR3 is 16 residues long. CDR1 SGHTA and CDR2 FQGNSA come from the germline V gene. Trimming cost V 5 bases and J 0 bases, with 15 bases left between them. This CDR3 reads CASSPSGGPSTDTQYF. CDR3 sequence (DNA): TGTGCCAGCAGCCCATCAGGCGGACCGAGCACAGATACGCAGTATTTT.

This clonotype showed up many times. The chain links TRBV20-1 to TRBJ2-3, with D hard to call. Trimming stripped 5 bases from V and 0 bases from J, with 12 bases between. Germline V CDR1 and CDR2: DFQATT, SNEGSKA (reference sequence). This CDR3 spans 14 amino acids. In nucleotides, the CDR3 is TGCAGTGCTTTAGGACGGGTCAGCACAGATACGCAGTATTTT. It yields the protein CSALGRVSTDTQYF.